The 7 T cell receptor beta chains reported below all come from one sample, sequenced in a study of cytomegalovirus exposure and HLA in healthy donors. PCR was performed using 60 Vbeta and 13 Jbeta primers. Profiled with immunoSEQ multiplex PCR; TCRdb holds only in-frame clones, not every one. The table records about 140,000 clones, roughly a tenth of them present only once. Source material: PBMCs. The origin of the receptors is a male donor in good health and CMV-seronegative.

This clone was counted between two and nine times. The V call is TRBV7-2, the J call TRBJ2-1, with 8 bases aligning to TRBD2. Unmatched junction bases numbered 5, after V lost 8 bases and J lost 5 bases. The CDR3 is 13 residues long. CDR1 and CDR2 (germline): SGHTA, FQGNSA. As DNA, the CDR3 is TGTGCCAGCCGACTAGCGAGGAACAATGAGCAGTTCTTC. It translates to CASRLARNNEQFF.

The gene calls are TRBV2 and TRBJ2-3; 7 bases are a match to TRBD2. CDR1 is SNHLY and CDR2 is FYNNEI in the germline V gene. The CDR3 totals 12 residues. Losses at the gene ends were 9 bases for V and 6 bases for J; bases not matched to a gene: 6. CDR3 DNA: TGTGCCAGTCAATCACTAGCGGATACGCAGTATTTT. Translation: CASQSLADTQYF.

This clone turned up a few times. The chain recombines TRBV27 with TRBJ2-7, with D possibly matching TRBD1 (5 bases). The CDR3 sequence is 13 residues long. Trimming cost V 7 bases and J 4 bases, with 14 bases left between them. The germline V gene encodes CDR1 MNHEY and CDR2 SMNVEV (reference sequence). The CDR3 sequence: CASKGVPEYEQYF. CDR3 DNA sequence: TGTGCCAGCAAAGGGGTTCCCGAATACGAGCAGTACTTC.

The V gene is TRBV7-9, the J gene TRBJ1-1; 8 bases align to TRBD1. Losses at the gene ends were 1 base for V and 12 bases for J; bases not matched to a gene: 4. Germline CDR1 is SEHNR and CDR2 is FQNEAQ (reference sequence). CDR3 length: 12 amino acids. The CDR3 coding sequence is TGTGCCAGCAGCTTAGAGACAGGGGTATCTTTCTTT. This codes for CASSLETGVSFF. The full variable domain, in which reference TRBV7-9 and TRBJ1-1 provide the parts outside the CDR3, is DTGVSQNPRHKITKRGQNVTFRCDPISEHNRLYWYRQTLGQGPEFLTYFQNEAQLEKSRLLSDRFSAERPKGSFSTLEIQRTEQGDSAMYLCASSLETGVSFFGQGTRLTVV.

This chain links TRBV4-3 with TRBJ1-1; no clear D gene. The V end lost 0 bases, the J end lost 0 bases, and 14 bases lay between the germline ends. CDR1 and CDR2 (germline): LGHNA, YSLEER. The CDR3 runs to 17 residues. CDR3 protein: CASSQDQVGSLNTEAFF. DNA for the CDR3: TGCGCCAGCAGCCAAGATCAGGTAGGGAGTTTGAACACTGAAGCTTTCTTT.

This chain links TRBV18 with TRBJ2-7; no reliable D call. Trimming pared 6 bases from V and 5 bases from J, leaving 14 bases between. This CDR3 has 13 amino acids. Germline V gives CDR1 KGHSH, CDR2 LQKENI. The CDR3 DNA reads as TGTGCCAGCTCCCCAGGAGAAGCTAACGAGCAGTACTTC. It codes for CASSPGEANEQYF.

The V and J genes are TRBV19 and TRBJ2-6, with TRBD1 identical over 9 bases. With V trimmed by 7 bases and J by 4 bases, 11 bases remained unmatched. The CDR3 runs 17 residues. In germline, CDR1 is LNHDA, CDR2 SQIVND (reference sequence). Here the CDR3 DNA reads TGTGCCAGTACCCCGGGACAGGGAGCATCGGGGGCCAACGTCCTGACTTTC. Translated, it gives CASTPGQGASGANVLTF.